This TCR beta chain was identified in a study of identifying expanded T cells in peripheral blood. Method: immunoSEQ multiplex PCR; TCRdb's copy keeps in-frame clones and lacks some. The sample consists of roughly 56,000 clones, approximately 80% of them appearing once. Regarding the study as a whole: Across healthy donors, higher total template counts meant significantly greater roughly two-week count variance. About 1.2 clones differed between technical replicates, versus about 16 and 19 over time.

Of note for this clone: Its cognate antigen is unknown.

No infections or other immune events were documented during collection. CDR3 size: 14 residues. Germline CDR1 and CDR2: SGHRS and YFSETQ. V dropped 3 bases and J dropped 5; count of bases not matched to a gene: 5. The source is a person aged 18 to 69 in good health. Sequenced: blood. The chain links TRBV5-1 to TRBJ2-7; 10 bases match TRBD1. This chain's CDR3 is CASSSTGTGDEQYV. Written as DNA, the CDR3 is TGCGCCAGCAGCTCGACCGGGACAGGGGACGAGCAGTACGTC.